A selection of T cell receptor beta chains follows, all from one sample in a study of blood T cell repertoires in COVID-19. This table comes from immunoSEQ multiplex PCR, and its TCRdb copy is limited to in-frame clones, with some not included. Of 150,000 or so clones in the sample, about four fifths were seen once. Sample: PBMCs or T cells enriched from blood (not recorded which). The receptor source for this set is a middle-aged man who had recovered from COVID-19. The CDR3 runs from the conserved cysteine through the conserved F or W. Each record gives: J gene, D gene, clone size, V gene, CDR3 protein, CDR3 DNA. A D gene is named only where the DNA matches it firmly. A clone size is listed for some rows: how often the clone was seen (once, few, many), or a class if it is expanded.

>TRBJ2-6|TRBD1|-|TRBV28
CASSLDRGTGANVLTF
TGTGCCAGCAGTCTGGACAGGGGGACTGGGGCCAACGTCCTGACTTTC
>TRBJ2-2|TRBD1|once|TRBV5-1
CASSAAGGTGELFF
TGCGCCAGCAGCGCGGCAGGGGGCACCGGGGAGCTGTTTTTT
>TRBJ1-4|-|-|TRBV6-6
CASSGPGGDEKLFF
TGTGCCAGTTCGGGGCCGGGAGGGGACGAAAAACTGTTTTTT
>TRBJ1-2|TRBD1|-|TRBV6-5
CASSSTGGAGYTF
TGTGCCAGCAGTTCCACAGGGGGGGCTGGCTACACCTTC
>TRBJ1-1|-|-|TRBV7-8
CASSLGQVSTEAFF
TGTGCCAGCAGCTTAGGGCAGGTCAGCACTGAAGCTTTCTTT
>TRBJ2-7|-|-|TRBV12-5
CASGLVQGAYEQYF
TGTGCTAGTGGTTTGGTCCAGGGTGCCTACGAGCAGTACTTC
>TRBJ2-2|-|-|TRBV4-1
CASSQDQVDTGELFF
TGCGCCAGCAGCCAAGATCAGGTAGACACCGGGGAGCTGTTTTTT
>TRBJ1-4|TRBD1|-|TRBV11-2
CASSFWTGVSTNEKLFF
TGTGCCAGCAGCTTTTGGACAGGGGTTTCAACTAATGAAAAACTGTTTTTT
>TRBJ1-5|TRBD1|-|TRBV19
CASSMDRGRNQPQHF
TGTGCCAGTAGTATGGACAGGGGAAGGAATCAGCCCCAGCATTTT
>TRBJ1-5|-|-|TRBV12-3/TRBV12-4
CASSFEGKQPQHF
TGTGCCAGCAGTTTTGAGGGAAAGCAGCCCCAGCATTTT
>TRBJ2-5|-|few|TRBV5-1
CASSLGVGGGGTTQYF
TGCGCCAGCAGCTTGGGAGTTGGGGGAGGTGGAACGACCCAGTACTTC
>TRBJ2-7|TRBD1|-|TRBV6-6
CASSPGGLTGGLLSYEQYF
TGTGCCAGCAGTCCAGGGGGTCTCACAGGGGGCCTCCTCTCCTACGAGCAGTACTTC
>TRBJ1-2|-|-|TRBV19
CASRLQTESYGYTF
TGTGCCAGTAGACTCCAGACAGAGAGTTATGGCTACACCTTC
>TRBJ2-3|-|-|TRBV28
CASTPRLRRAHSTDTQYF
TGTGCCAGCACCCCCCGTCTGCGCAGGGCACATAGCACAGATACGCAGTATTTT
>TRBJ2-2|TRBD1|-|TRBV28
CASSLWGAGGRSAGELFF
TGTGCCAGCAGTTTATGGGGGGCAGGGGGTCGGTCCGCCGGGGAGCTGTTTTTT
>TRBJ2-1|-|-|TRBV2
CASRVGGSIYYNEQFF
TGTGCCAGCAGAGTCGGCGGCTCGATCTACTACAATGAGCAGTTCTTC
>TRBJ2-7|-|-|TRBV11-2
CASSRPGTQPYEQYF
TGTGCCAGCAGCCGACCCGGGACACAACCCTACGAGCAGTACTTC
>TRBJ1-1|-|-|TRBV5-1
CASSLTGDDTEAFF
TGCGCCAGCAGCTTGACCGGGGATGACACTGAAGCTTTCTTT
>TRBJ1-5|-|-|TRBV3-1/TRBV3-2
CASSQAGGIQPQHF
TGTGCCAGCAGCCAAGCGGGGGGAATACAGCCCCAGCATTTT
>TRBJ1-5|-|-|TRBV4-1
CASSQKLGGRGLGSNQPQHF
TGCGCCAGCAGCCAGAAACTGGGGGGGCGCGGGTTGGGTAGCAATCAGCCCCAGCATTTT
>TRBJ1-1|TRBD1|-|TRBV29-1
CSAAGDSRMNTEAFF
TGCAGCGCGGCAGGGGACAGCCGAATGAACACTGAAGCTTTCTTT
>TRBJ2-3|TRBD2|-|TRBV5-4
CASSSGLAGGRSTDTQYF
TGTGCCAGCAGCTCGGGACTAGCGGGCGGTCGCAGCACAGATACGCAGTATTTT
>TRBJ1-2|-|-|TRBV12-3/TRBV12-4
CASRSEFGLGYTF
TGTGCCAGCAGATCGGAATTTGGGCTTGGCTACACCTTC
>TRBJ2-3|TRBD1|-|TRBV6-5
CASSYRQGRTDTQYF
TGTGCCAGCAGTTACCGACAGGGTAGAACAGATACGCAGTATTTT
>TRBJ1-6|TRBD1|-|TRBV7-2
CASSWGQGGSPLHF
TGTGCCAGCAGCTGGGGACAGGGCGGCTCACCCCTCCACTTT
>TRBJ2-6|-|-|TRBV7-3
CASSSRPGLLLGQSSGANVLTF
TGTGCCAGCAGCTCAAGACCGGGACTGCTCCTAGGCCAAAGCTCTGGGGCCAACGTCCTGACTTTC
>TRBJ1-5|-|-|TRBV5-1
CASSITGQGQPQHF
TGCGCCAGCAGCATCACGGGACAAGGACAGCCCCAGCATTTT
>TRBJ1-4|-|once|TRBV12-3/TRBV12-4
CASSPRDYEKLFF
TGTGCCAGCAGTCCCCGGGACTACGAAAAACTGTTTTTT
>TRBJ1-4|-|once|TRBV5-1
CASSVNARATGEKLFF
TGCGCCAGCAGTGTCAATGCCAGGGCGACTGGGGAAAAACTGTTTTTT
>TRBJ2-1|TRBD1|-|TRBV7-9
CASSLLRTGVYNEQFF
TGTGCCAGCAGCTTACTCCGGACAGGGGTATACAATGAGCAGTTCTTC
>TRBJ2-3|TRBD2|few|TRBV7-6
CASSLAGSGASGDTQYF
TGTGCCAGCAGCTTAGCAGGTAGCGGGGCTTCGGGAGATACGCAGTATTTT
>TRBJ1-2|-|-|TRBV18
CASSPVEGTTSLAGYTF
TGTGCCAGCTCACCGGTGGAAGGGACAACCTCTTTGGCTGGCTACACCTTC
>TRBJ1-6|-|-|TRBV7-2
CASSKEARYNSPLHF
TGTGCCAGCAGCAAAGAGGCGCGGTATAATTCACCCCTCCACTTT
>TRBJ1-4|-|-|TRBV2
CASTGGTSATNEKLFF
TGTGCCAGCACCGGGGGGACTTCTGCAACTAATGAAAAACTGTTTTTT
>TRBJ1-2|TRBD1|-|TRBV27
CASSPLRTGLNYGYTF
TGTGCCAGCAGCCCCCTACGGACAGGGCTTAACTATGGCTACACCTTC
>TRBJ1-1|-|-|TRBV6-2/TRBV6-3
CASSRGPGGVVSEAFF
TGTGCCAGCAGTCGCGGACCTGGGGGGGTTGTCTCTGAAGCTTTCTTT
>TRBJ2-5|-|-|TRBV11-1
CASSPTGTKVQETQYF
TGTGCCAGCAGCCCCACCGGGACAAAAGTTCAAGAGACCCAGTACTTC
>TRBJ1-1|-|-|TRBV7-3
CASSRATGDTEAFF
TGTGCCAGCAGCAGAGCCACAGGAGACACTGAAGCTTTCTTT
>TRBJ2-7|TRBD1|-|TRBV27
CASSRQGSIHEQYF
TGTGCCAGCAGTAGACAGGGGTCAATCCACGAGCAGTACTTC
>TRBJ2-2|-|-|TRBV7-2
CASSFRRGRTGELFF
TGTGCCAGCAGCTTTAGGAGGGGGCGCACCGGGGAGCTGTTTTTT
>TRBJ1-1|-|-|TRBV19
CASTSGTQNTEAFF
TGTGCCAGCACTTCCGGGACACAGAACACTGAAGCTTTCTTT
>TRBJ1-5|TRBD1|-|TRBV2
CASSYGQGNQPQHF
TGTGCCAGCAGTTACGGACAGGGTAATCAGCCCCAGCATTTT
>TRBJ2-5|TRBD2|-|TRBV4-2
CASSQTGLAGTETQYF
TGTGCCAGCAGCCAGACAGGACTAGCGGGAACGGAGACCCAGTACTTC
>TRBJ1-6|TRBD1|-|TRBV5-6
CASRDTGASGNSPLHF
TGTGCCAGCAGGGATACAGGGGCCTCCGGTAATTCACCCCTCCACTTT
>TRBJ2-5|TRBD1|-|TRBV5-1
CASSKDRYANGQETQYF
TGCGCCAGCAGCAAGGACAGGTATGCCAATGGCCAAGAGACCCAGTACTTC
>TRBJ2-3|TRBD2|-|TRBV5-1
CASSLKASGGDTQYF
TGCGCCAGCAGCTTGAAGGCTAGCGGGGGAGATACGCAGTATTTT
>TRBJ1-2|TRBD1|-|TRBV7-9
CASSLRDRGRGYTF
TGTGCCAGCAGCTTAAGGGACAGGGGGCGCGGCTACACCTTC
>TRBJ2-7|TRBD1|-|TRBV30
CAWNTGGSYEQYF
TGTGCCTGGAACACAGGGGGCTCCTACGAGCAGTACTTC